The 5 T cell receptor beta chains below all came from one sample that was sequenced in a study of blood T cell repertoires in COVID-19. The repertoire was sequenced with immunoSEQ multiplex PCR; TCRdb's copy has only in-frame clones and lacks some. The sample shows roughly 130,000 clones, roughly nine tenths of them seen only once. The sequenced sample was peripheral blood. Receptors were obtained from a man aged 55 to 69 with COVID-19, enrolled during active disease.

The chain has TRBV9 and TRBJ1-2; 8 bases agree with TRBD1. The V and J ends lost 4 bases and 6 bases, in that order; junction bases with no gene match: 5. The CDR3 runs to 13 residues. Germline CDR1 SGDLS, CDR2 YYNGEE. The CDR3 DNA sequence: TGTGCCAGCAGCCAGACAGGGGAGGATGGCTACACCTTC. Translating it yields CASSQTGEDGYTF.

This chain connects TRBV18 to TRBJ2-1; 8 positions match TRBD2. CDR1 and CDR2 from the germline V gene are KGHSH and LQKENI. The CDR3 runs to 15 residues. J was trimmed by 8 bases and V by 5 bases; bases with no gene match: 11. CDR3 region: CASSEGLGAGDEQFF. DNA for the CDR3: TGTGCCAGCTCAGAGGGACTAGGGGCCGGCGATGAGCAGTTCTTC.

The V gene is TRBV4-3, the J gene TRBJ1-1; D call uncertain. The germline V and J ends were trimmed by 0 bases and 7 bases, with 9 bases remaining between them. The CDR3 runs 13 residues. CDR1 is LGHNA, CDR2 YSLEER, per germline. This CDR3 reads CASSQDGQNEAFF. For the CDR3, the DNA is TGCGCCAGCAGCCAAGATGGCCAGAATGAAGCTTTCTTT.

The chain combines TRBV10-3 with TRBJ2-1; no definite D call. The CDR3 is 15 residues long. V was shortened by 6 bases and J by 2 bases, with 14 bases between the two germline ends. Looked up from germline, CDR1 is ENHRY and CDR2 is SYGVKD. The CDR3 loop is CAISPARIPYNEQFF. For the CDR3, the DNA is TGTGCCATCAGCCCCGCTAGGATCCCCTACAATGAGCAGTTCTTC.

CDR3 region: CASSGGAGRTDTQYF. CDR3 coding DNA: TGTGCCAGCAGCGGGGGGGCTGGTCGCACAGATACGCAGTATTTT. This chain uses TRBV7-3 with TRBJ2-3; weak D call: TRBD2 (7 bases). The CDR3 runs 15 residues. CDR1 SGHTA and CDR2 FQGTGA come from the germline V gene. Trimming cost V 5 bases and J 1 base, with 13 bases left between them. The full variable domain, in which reference TRBV7-3 and TRBJ2-3 provide the parts outside the CDR3, is GAGVSQTPSNKVTEKGKYVELRCDPISGHTALYWYRQSLGQGPEFLIYFQGTGAADDSGLPNDRFFAVRPEGSVSTLKIQRTERGDSAVYLCASSGGAGRTDTQYFGPGTRLTVL.